There are a few counts of the clone carrying this T cell receptor (beta chain). Time point defined: newly diagnosed GD, antithyroid drugs for less than 3 months. PBMCs were the source of the RNA used for TCR sequencing. The sample belongs to a study of regulatory T cells in long-lasting Graves disease. Whole-study context: Antithyroid drugs had been given to newly diagnosed Graves' patients for under 3 months.

After removal of 0 bases from V and 0 bases from J, the junction contained 12 bases not matched to a gene. CDR1 and CDR2 (germline): SGHTA, FQGNSA. The length of the CDR3 is 19 residues. Researchers made TCR beta libraries by using iRepertoire HTBI primers and running Arm-PCR on CDR3 regions. TCRdb re-derived calls from the multiplex PCR reads in MiXCR, one entry per CDR3 protein. The sample has 510,000 or so distinct CDR3 sequences; around 11% are singletons. These same records also appear under a second study, on T cells in Graves' hyperthyroidism and ophthalmopathy. Turning to that study: In the analysis, a 13 V-J model separated ophthalmopathy from stable hyperthyroidism.

Here the sequenced sample was peripheral blood mononuclear cells (PBMCs), taken at new diagnosis, from a patient treated with antithyroid drugs. The clonotype comes from a woman aged 25 to 39 with Graves disease. The chain joins TRBV7-2 to TRBJ2-7, with TRBD2 identical over 9 bases. Here the CDR3 reads CASSLASSGASGISYEQYF. The CDR3 nucleotides read TGTGCCAGCAGCTTAGCTTCCTCCGGGGCTAGCGGGATCTCCTACGAGCAGTACTTC.